The 16 T cell receptor beta chains below come from one sample, sequenced in a study of T cell changes during pregnancy in multiple sclerosis. Clones were read by immunoSEQ multiplex PCR, and TCRdb kept only the in-frame ones, dropping some. Here the sample spans 100,000 or so clones, around 93% being singletons. Sequences were derived from peripheral blood, sampled after pregnancy. The receptors were sampled from a female donor with multiple sclerosis, enrolled in a pregnancy study.

For the CDR3, the DNA is TGTGCCAGCAGTGAGTTCGGGGGAAACACCGGGGAGCTGTTTTTT. Amino acid sequence: CASSEFGGNTGELFF. The chain uses TRBV6-4 and TRBJ2-2, with D maybe TRBD2 (6 bases). The CDR3 consists of 15 residues. Germline V gives CDR1 MRHNA, CDR2 SNTAGT. Trimming cost V 3 bases and J 2 bases, with 10 bases left between them.

This chain connects TRBV10-3 to TRBJ2-7; a weak D match, TRBD1 (5 bases). Looked up from germline, CDR1 is ENHRY and CDR2 is SYGVKD. With 10 bases removed from V and 3 bases from J, the gap between germline ends came to 10 bases. This CDR3 spans 11 amino acids. The CDR3 nucleotides are TGTGCCACCTGGGGCAGCTACGAGCAGTACTTC. Translated, it gives CATWGSYEQYF.

The chain carries TRBV27 and TRBJ2-2, with 9 bases matching TRBD2. The V and J ends lost 6 bases and 3 bases, in that order; junction bases with no gene match: 5. The CDR3 contains 15 residues. Per the germline V gene, CDR1 is MNHEY and CDR2 is SMNVEV (reference sequence). The CDR3 is CASSQLAGDTGELFF. The CDR3 DNA sequence: TGTGCCAGCAGCCAATTAGCGGGGGACACCGGGGAGCTGTTTTTT.

This chain joins TRBV11-2 and TRBJ2-1; 9 bases are a match to TRBD2. Germline V lookup: CDR1 SGHAT, CDR2 FQNNGV. The CDR3 runs to 13 residues. Losses at the gene ends were 5 bases for V and 8 bases for J; bases not matched to a gene: 4. The CDR3 loop reads CASSSAGGHEQFF. The CDR3 nucleotides are TGTGCCAGCAGCAGCGCGGGGGGGCATGAGCAGTTCTTC.

V usage is TRBV11-3 and J usage is TRBJ2-2; tentative D call: TRBD1 (6 bases). Germline CDR1 reads SGHNT; CDR2 reads YENEEA. The CDR3 consists of 16 residues. The V end lost 5 bases, the J end lost 2 bases, and 15 bases lay between the germline ends. Written as DNA, the CDR3 is TGTGCCAGCAGCGAAGAAGGGGGTATTAACACCGGGGAGCTGTTTTTT. Translated: CASSEEGGINTGELFF.

V is TRBV7-2 and J is TRBJ1-2; TRBD1 aligns across 9 bases. The CDR3 runs 14 residues. Germline lookup yields CDR1 SGHTA and CDR2 FQGNSA. The V gene end was trimmed by 1 base and the J gene end by 6 bases; junction bases not matched to a gene: 3. The CDR3 region has the DNA TGTGCCAGCAGCTTAGTTAGGACAGGGGATGGCTACACCTTC. It translates to CASSLVRTGDGYTF.

Here the CDR3 reads CASSGLTGIPCRQPQHF. DNA of the CDR3: TGTGCCAGCAGTGGGCTGACAGGGATTCCTTGCAGGCAGCCCCAGCATTTT. This rearrangement joins TRBV25-1 to TRBJ1-5; 7 nucleotides align to TRBD1. CDR3 size: 17 residues. CDR1 and CDR2 from the germline V gene are MGHDK and SYGVNS. The J segment lost 7 bases and the V segment lost 4 bases, leaving 16 bases of the junction unmatched.

The rearrangement joins TRBV15 to TRBJ2-3, with 9 bases identical to TRBD2. After removal of 1 base from V and 0 bases from J, the junction contained 5 bases not matched to a gene. The germline V gene has CDR1 LNHNV and CDR2 YYDKDF (reference sequence). CDR3 size: 17 residues. In DNA, the CDR3 is TGTGCCACCAGCAGAGTCTTTCTAGCGGGAAGCACAGATACGCAGTATTTT. Translating gives CATSRVFLAGSTDTQYF.

The chain recombines TRBV30 with TRBJ2-5; D is uncertain. This CDR3 region has 13 residues. V lost 2 bases and J 4 bases, leaving 11 bases between the germline ends. The V gene's germline CDR1 is GTSNPN and CDR2 SVGIG (reference sequence). CDR3 sequence reads: CAWSPTAGETQYF. The CDR3 region has the DNA TGTGCCTGGAGTCCAACCGCAGGAGAGACCCAGTACTTC.

CDR3 nucleotide sequence: TGCAGCGTTGGGAGCAATGCTGGGGAAAAACTGTTTTTT. Translated: CSVGSNAGEKLFF. V gene TRBV29-1 combines with J gene TRBJ1-4; the D is unclear. This CDR3 contains 13 residues. Germline V gene sequence: CDR1 SQVTM, CDR2 ANQGSEA. Trimming took 4 bases from V and 8 from J, leaving 14 bases between them.

The V gene is TRBV27, the J gene TRBJ1-1; 7 nucleotides agree with TRBD1. J lost 5 bases, V lost 3 bases, and 6 bases had no gene match. The CDR3 has 14 amino acids. Germline loops: CDR1 MNHEY, CDR2 SMNVEV (reference sequence). The CDR3 sequence is CASSFGTEGTEAFF. The CDR3 DNA sequence: TGTGCCAGCAGTTTCGGGACAGAGGGAACTGAAGCTTTCTTT.

The chain is built from TRBV9 and TRBJ2-7; D might be TRBD2 (5 bases). Trimming took off 4 bases at V and 3 bases at J, with 17 bases between the two ends. Germline V gene data show CDR1 as SGDLS and CDR2 as YYNGEE. The CDR3 sequence is 15 residues long. The CDR3 DNA reads TGTGCCAGCAGCTCTGGGTTTAGCGCCTACTACGAGCAGTACTTC. This gives the protein CASSSGFSAYYEQYF.

This clone was counted a few times. This CDR3 is also generated by other DNA sequences in the sample. This chain links TRBV5-1 with TRBJ1-2, with D maybe TRBD1 (5 bases). Germline-derived CDR1 and CDR2 are SGHRS and YFSETQ. V dropped 1 base and J dropped 4 bases, with 8 bases sitting between them. This CDR3 is built from 13 residues. For the CDR3, the DNA is TGCGCCAGCAGCTTGCGGCAGGGCTATGGCTACACCTTC. It translates to CASSLRQGYGYTF. Based on the CDR3 plus reference TRBV5-1 and TRBJ1-2, the full variable domain is KAGVTQTPRYLIKTRGQQVTLSCSPISGHRSVSWYQQTPGQGLQFLFEYFSETQRNKGNFPGRFSGRQFSNSRSEMNVSTLELGDSALYLCASSLRQGYGYTFGSGTRLTVV.

The chain joins TRBV5-6 to TRBJ2-5; a possible D gene is TRBD1 (6 bases). The V end was cut by 3 bases, the J end by 7 bases, with 16 bases between. Per germline, CDR1 SGHDT and CDR2 YYEEEE. This CDR3 comprises 14 residues. The CDR3 coding sequence is TGTGCCAGCAGCTCACAACAGGGATGGGTGACCCAGTACTTC. Its translation: CASSSQQGWVTQYF.

The J gene is TRBJ1-2, the V gene TRBV28; D ambiguous. From germline, CDR1 is MDHEN and CDR2 SYDVKM. The germline V and J ends were trimmed by 7 bases and 7 bases, with 16 bases remaining between them. This CDR3 region has 13 residues. The CDR3 loop is CASTQWEYGGYTF. The CDR3 coding sequence is TGTGCCAGCACCCAATGGGAGTATGGTGGCTACACCTTC.

The rearrangement links TRBV13 to TRBJ2-2; D might be TRBD1 (5 bases). CDR3 size: 14 residues. CDR1 and CDR2 from the germline V gene are PRHDT and FYEKMQ (reference sequence). Trimming removed 1 base at V and 4 bases at J, with 7 bases between. CDR3 sequence (DNA): TGTGCCAGCAGCTTAGAACAGGCCACCGGGGAGCTGTTTTTT. Its translation: CASSLEQATGELFF.